This T cell receptor beta chain emerged from a study of blood T cell repertoires in COVID-19 (dated by TCRdb to the early 2020s). Some background on the complete study: Samples covering the acute and convalescent phases of COVID-19 were provided by collaborators in the United States, Italy and Spain. The material from the prospective study consisted of cDNA or gDNA derived from T cells, B-cell-depleted T cells, or PBMCs. Nearly every sample came with metadata listing a de-identified subject ID, COVID-19 status, age in years and sex. The samples were drawn from the first 160 participants of the ongoing ImmuneRACE study and from 1,254 subjects provided by 6 global collaborators. A freely available public database, intended as a resource for researchers studying the immune response to SARS-CoV-2, is where the repertoires were released. Where HLA class I and class II types were available, the types were taken from metadata supplied by the sample provider, not from assay-based typing. Subjects who had been exposed to COVID-19, were actively infected with it, or had recovered from it provided the deeply sampled blood TCRbeta repertoires that made up the dataset. Paper-wide results and their limitations: The quantity of clinical and demographic metadata differed by source and by participant and was supplied without curation.

Remarks on this clone: Its antigen target is currently unknown. There are no base qualities to consult, and no much larger clone falls within one base.

Trimming removed 4 bases from V and 3 bases from J; the gene matches leave 5 bases unexplained. The CDR3 contains 13 residues, cysteine and phenylalanine counted. Of all the DNA, just the CDR3 is kept, 39 bases in frame from base 1. According to the germline V gene (reference sequence), CDR1 reads GTSNPN and CDR2 reads SVGIG. Participants in the prospective study were aged roughly 18 to 89 years, lived in 20 to 30 United States geographic areas, and enrolled through a virtual design. Cohort assignment in the prospective study relied on participant-reported clinical history from a screening survey and a study questionnaire. For ImmuneRACE Cohort 3, a participant was defined as recovered based on two consecutive negative NP/OP PCR tests, clearance by a healthcare professional, or resolution of symptoms. Mobile phlebotomists in the prospective study collected whole blood, serum and a nasopharyngeal or oropharyngeal swab from every participant. Participants in the prospective study had the option to provide additional blood draws and questionnaires over a 2-month period. Before DNA extraction, prospective study blood samples were shipped either frozen or at room temperature.

TCRbeta CDR3 regions were amplified from genomic DNA using the immunoSEQ Assay, a bias-controlled multiplex PCR. Processing in the source paper ran as follows. Within the assay, amplification of reference gene primers was used to estimate how many nucleated cells each sample contained. To quantify the absolute abundance of each unique TCRbeta CDR3 rearrangement, sequence reads were collapsed and filtered. Productive Simpson clonality was computed per sample as the square root of Simpson's diversity index over productive rearrangements. TCRdb's version of the immuneACCESS table is confined to in-frame rearrangements and falls short of the full clone set. An unresolved V gene accounts for under half of the shortfall where checked; the remainder is of unknown origin. V, J and clone size derive from that table, while D and trimming were established from the DNA sequence. The sample profile shows approximately 390,000 clones; about 87% of them were found once. The leading ten clones occupy 10% of the sample.

Specimen: PBMCs or T cells enriched from blood (not recorded which). In this chain, TRBV30 is recombined with TRBJ1-1, with 7 bases in between that match TRBD1. The TCR originated in a woman between 50 and 59 years old who had recovered from COVID-19. The nucleotide sequence is given as TGTGCCTGGACAGGGGGTAGTTACACTGAAGCTTTCTTT. This translates into CAWTGGSYTEAFF.